This T cell receptor (beta chain) was identified during a study of blood T cells in healthy people across ages. A second PCR of roughly 7 to 11 cycles used a sample-barcoded 5' primer and a J-beta primer mix. A tag from a template-switch adaptor with 12 random nucleotides marked each cDNA molecule. A minimum of 2.5 million CDR3-containing paired-end reads was obtained for each sample. TCRdb itself ran the 5' RACE reads through MiXCR, one entry per CDR3 protein. The sample shows fewer than 900,000 distinct CDR3 sequences, around 46% of them seen only once. V lost 0 bases, J lost 2 bases, and 5 bases stayed unmatched. The CDR3 consists of 16 residues. The germline V gene encodes CDR1 SGHTA and CDR2 FQGNSA. In its sample, this clonotype was seen many times. The study drew donors from healthy Caucasian individuals in Russia aged about 6 to 100. At least 6 micrograms of total RNA were extracted per sample.

V and J are TRBV7-2 and TRBJ2-7; 9 positions match TRBD1. Material for sequencing was blood. The source of this sequence is a woman aged 55-69 years in good health. The CDR3 bases are TGTGCCAGCAGCTTAGCGGGGGACAGGGTAACCTACGAGCAGTACTTC. Translating gives CASSLAGDRVTYEQYF.